One and the same sample provided the 7 T cell receptor beta chains below, sequenced in a study of blood T cells in healthy people across ages. The use of a sample-barcoded 5' primer and a J-beta primer mix characterized a second PCR of about 7 to 12 cycles. Using its own MiXCR run on the 5' RACE reads, TCRdb lists one record per CDR3 protein. Here the sample spans roughly 830,000 distinct CDR3 sequences, around two thirds being singletons. Specimen: blood. These receptors came from a man aged 25-40 years in good health.

This chain uses TRBV6-6 with TRBJ2-7; 10 bases line up with TRBD1. The CDR3 spans 15 residues. V dropped 6 bases and J dropped 3; count of bases not matched to a gene: 8. Germline V gives CDR1 MNHNY, CDR2 SVGAGI (reference sequence). CDR3 sequence (DNA): TGTGCCAGCAGCCGTAGCGGGACAGGGGACTACGAGCAGTACTTC. Its protein is CASSRSGTGDYEQYF.

This chain uses TRBV6-5 with TRBJ2-7; tentative D call: TRBD1 (6 bases). Trimming shortened V by 5 bases and J by 2 bases, and 10 bases separated the two germline ends. CDR3 length: 13 amino acids. Germline lookup yields CDR1 MNHEY and CDR2 SVGAGI. The CDR3 reads CASSRDTAYEQYF. For the CDR3, the DNA is TGTGCCAGCAGTCGGGACACGGCCTACGAGCAGTACTTC.

The count of this clonotype is one. This sequence joins TRBV7-2 and TRBJ2-5; TRBD1 matches at 7 bases. CDR1 and CDR2 from the germline V gene are SGHTA and FQGNSA. Germline trimming cut 5 bases from V and 4 bases from J; bases unmatched to any gene: 13. CDR3 length equals 16 residues. The CDR3 DNA reads as TGTGCCAGCAGCGATCGGGACAGCAGGGCCGTAGAGACCCAGTACTTC. It specifies CASSDRDSRAVETQYF.

This rearrangement joins TRBV5-5 to TRBJ1-6; D is unclear. V was pared by 0 bases and J by 0 bases, with 10 bases between. The CDR3 runs to 17 residues. Germline V CDR1 and CDR2: SGHKS, YYEKEE (reference sequence). This chain's CDR3 is CASSLGDSGSYNSPLHF. Written as DNA, the CDR3 is TGTGCCAGCAGCTTGGGTGACTCCGGCTCCTATAATTCACCCCTCCACTTT.

The chain combines TRBV5-1 with TRBJ2-1, with TRBD2 matching 14 bases. The V and J ends lost 1 base and 3 bases, in that order; junction bases with no gene match: 6. There are 18 residues in the CDR3. In germline, CDR1 is SGHRS, CDR2 YFSETQ. The CDR3 coding sequence is TGCGCCAGCAGCTTGAAGGGACTAGCGGGGGCCCTCTACAATGAGCAGTTCTTC. Its protein is CASSLKGLAGALYNEQFF.

The gene calls are TRBV5-5 and TRBJ2-3; possibly TRBD2 for D (5 bases). The ends were cut back, 1 base at V and 0 bases at J, with 9 bases in the middle. The germline gives CDR1 SGHKS, CDR2 YYEKEE (reference sequence). CDR3 length equals 15 residues. The CDR3 here is CASSLTGVSTDTQYF. The CDR3, as DNA: TGTGCCAGCAGCTTGACCGGGGTTAGCACAGATACGCAGTATTTT. The full variable domain, its missing parts supplied by reference TRBV5-5 and TRBJ2-3, is DAGVTQSPTHLIKTRGQQVTLRCSPISGHKSVSWYQQVLGQGPQFIFQYYEKEERGRGNFPDRFSARQFPNYSSELNVNALLLGDSALYLCASSLTGVSTDTQYFGPGTRLTVL.

The gene calls are TRBV5-1 and TRBJ2-5, with 8 bases matching TRBD1. The CDR3 has 15 residues. Germline CDR1 and CDR2: SGHRS and YFSETQ. Losses at the gene ends were 4 bases for V and 1 base for J; bases not matched to a gene: 6. This chain's CDR3 is CASSIGQGIQETQYF. The CDR3 DNA reads as TGCGCCAGCAGCATAGGACAGGGAATCCAAGAGACCCAGTACTTC.